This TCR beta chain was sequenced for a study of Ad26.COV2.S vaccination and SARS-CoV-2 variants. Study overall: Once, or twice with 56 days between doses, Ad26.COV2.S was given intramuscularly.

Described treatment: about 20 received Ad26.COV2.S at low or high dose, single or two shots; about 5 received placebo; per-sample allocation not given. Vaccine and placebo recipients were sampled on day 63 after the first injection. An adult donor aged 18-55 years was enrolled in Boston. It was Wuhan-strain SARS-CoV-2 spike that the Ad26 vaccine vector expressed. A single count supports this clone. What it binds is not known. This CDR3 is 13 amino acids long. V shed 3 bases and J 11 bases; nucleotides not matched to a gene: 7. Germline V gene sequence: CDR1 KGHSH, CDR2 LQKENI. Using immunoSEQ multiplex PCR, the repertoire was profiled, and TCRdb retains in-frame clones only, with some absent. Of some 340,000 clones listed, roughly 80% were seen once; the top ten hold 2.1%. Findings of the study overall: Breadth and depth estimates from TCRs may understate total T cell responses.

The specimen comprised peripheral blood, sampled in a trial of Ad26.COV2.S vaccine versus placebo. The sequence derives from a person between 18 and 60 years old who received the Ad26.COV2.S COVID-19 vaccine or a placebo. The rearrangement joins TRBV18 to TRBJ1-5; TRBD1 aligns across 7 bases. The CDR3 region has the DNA TGTGCCAGCTCACCGGACAGGTACGCGGCCCAGCATTTT. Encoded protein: CASSPDRYAAQHF. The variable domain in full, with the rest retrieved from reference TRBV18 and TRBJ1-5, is NAGVMQNPRHLVRRRGQEARLRCSPMKGHSHVYWYRQLPEEGLKFMVYLQKENIIDESGMPKERFSAEFPKEGPSILRIQQVVRGDSAAYFCASSPDRYAAQHFGDGTRLSIL.